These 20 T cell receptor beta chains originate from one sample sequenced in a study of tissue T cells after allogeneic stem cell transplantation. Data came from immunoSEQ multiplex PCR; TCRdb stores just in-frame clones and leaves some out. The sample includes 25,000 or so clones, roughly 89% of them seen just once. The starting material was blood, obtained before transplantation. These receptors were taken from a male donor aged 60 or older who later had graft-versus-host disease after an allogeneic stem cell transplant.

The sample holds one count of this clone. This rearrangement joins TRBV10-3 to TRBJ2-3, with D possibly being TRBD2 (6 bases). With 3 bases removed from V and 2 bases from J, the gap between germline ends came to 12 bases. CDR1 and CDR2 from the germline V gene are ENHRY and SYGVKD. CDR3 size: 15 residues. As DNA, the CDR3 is TGTGCCATCAGTGACGAACGGAGGGTCACAGATACGCAGTATTTT. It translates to CAISDERRVTDTQYF.

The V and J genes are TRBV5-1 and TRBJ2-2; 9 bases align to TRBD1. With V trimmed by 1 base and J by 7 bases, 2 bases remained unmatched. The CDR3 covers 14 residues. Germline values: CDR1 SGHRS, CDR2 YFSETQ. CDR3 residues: CASSLNRGHGELFF. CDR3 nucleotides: TGCGCCAGCAGCTTGAACAGGGGGCACGGGGAGCTGTTTTTT.

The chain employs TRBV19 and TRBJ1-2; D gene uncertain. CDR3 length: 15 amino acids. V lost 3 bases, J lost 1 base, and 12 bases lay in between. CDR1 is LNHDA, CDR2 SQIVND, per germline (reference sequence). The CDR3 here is CASSIPRDINYGYTF. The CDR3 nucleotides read TGTGCCAGTAGTATCCCCAGAGATATTAACTATGGCTACACCTTC. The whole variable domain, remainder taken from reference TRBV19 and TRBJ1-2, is DGGITQSPKYLFRKEGQNVTLSCEQNLNHDAMYWYRQDPGQGLRLIYYSQIVNDFQKGDIAEGYSVSREKKESFPLTVTSAQKNPTAFYLCASSIPRDINYGYTFGSGTRLTVV.

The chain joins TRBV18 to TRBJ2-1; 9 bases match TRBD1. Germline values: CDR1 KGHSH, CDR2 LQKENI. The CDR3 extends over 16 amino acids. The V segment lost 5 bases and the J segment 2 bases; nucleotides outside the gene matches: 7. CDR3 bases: TGTGCCAGCTCAGACCCAGGGACAGGGACCTACAATGAGCAGTTCTTC. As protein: CASSDPGTGTYNEQFF.

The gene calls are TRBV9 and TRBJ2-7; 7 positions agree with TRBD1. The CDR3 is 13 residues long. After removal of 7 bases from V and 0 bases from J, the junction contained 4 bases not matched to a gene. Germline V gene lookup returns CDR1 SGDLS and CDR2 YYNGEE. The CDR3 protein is CASAGTASYEQYF. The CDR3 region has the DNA TGTGCCAGCGCCGGGACAGCCTCCTACGAGCAGTACTTC.

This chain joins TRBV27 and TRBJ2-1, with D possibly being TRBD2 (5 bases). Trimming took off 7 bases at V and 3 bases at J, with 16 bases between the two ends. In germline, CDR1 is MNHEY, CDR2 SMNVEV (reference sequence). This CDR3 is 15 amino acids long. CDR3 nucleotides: TGTGCCAGCACCCAACTGGGGAGAAGCTACAATGAGCAGTTCTTC. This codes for CASTQLGRSYNEQFF.

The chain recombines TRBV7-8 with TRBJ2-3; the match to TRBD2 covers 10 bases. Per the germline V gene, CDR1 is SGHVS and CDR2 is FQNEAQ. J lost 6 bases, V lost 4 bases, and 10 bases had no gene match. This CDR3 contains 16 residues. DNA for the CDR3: TGTGCCAGCAGCTACCGACTAGCGGGTACTTCCGATACGCAGTATTTT. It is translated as CASSYRLAGTSDTQYF.

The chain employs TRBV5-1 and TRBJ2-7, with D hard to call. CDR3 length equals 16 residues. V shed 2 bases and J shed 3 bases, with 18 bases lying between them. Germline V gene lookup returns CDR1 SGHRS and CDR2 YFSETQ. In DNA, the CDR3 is TGCGCCAGCAGCTTAGAAGCAATCACCCCTTACTACGAGCAGTACTTC. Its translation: CASSLEAITPYYEQYF.

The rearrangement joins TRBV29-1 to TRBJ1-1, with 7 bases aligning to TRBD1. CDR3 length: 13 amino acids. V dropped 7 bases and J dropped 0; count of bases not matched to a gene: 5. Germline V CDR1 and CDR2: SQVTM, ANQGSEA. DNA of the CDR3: TGCAGCGCAAGGACAGGCCTGAACACTGAAGCTTTCTTT. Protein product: CSARTGLNTEAFF.

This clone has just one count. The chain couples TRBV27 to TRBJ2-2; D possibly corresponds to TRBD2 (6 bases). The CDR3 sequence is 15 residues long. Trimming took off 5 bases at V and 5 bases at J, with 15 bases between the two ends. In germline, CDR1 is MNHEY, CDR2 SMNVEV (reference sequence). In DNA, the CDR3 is TGTGCCAGCAGTCCCGGGAGATCTAAAACCGGGGAGCTGTTTTTT. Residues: CASSPGRSKTGELFF.

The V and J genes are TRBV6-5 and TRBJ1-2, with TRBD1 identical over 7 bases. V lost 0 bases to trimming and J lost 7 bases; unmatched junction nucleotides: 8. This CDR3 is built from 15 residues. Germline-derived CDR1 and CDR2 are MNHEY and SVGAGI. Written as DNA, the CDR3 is TGTGCCAGCAGTTACTCGTACAGGGGAGTGACTGGCTACACCTTC. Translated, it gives CASSYSYRGVTGYTF.

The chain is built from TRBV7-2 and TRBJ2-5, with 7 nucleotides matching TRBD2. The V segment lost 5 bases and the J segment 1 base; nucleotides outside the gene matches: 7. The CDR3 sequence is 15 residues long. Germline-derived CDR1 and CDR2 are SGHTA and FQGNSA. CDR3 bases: TGTGCCAGCAGCCGCTCGGGACTACTCCAAGAGACCCAGTACTTC. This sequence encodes CASSRSGLLQETQYF. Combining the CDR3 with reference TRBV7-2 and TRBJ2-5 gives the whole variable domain GAGVSQSPSNKVTEKGKDVELRCDPISGHTALYWYRQSLGQGLEFLIYFQGNSAPDKSGLPSDRFSAERTGGSVSTLTIQRTQQEDSAVYLCASSRSGLLQETQYFGPGTRLLVL.

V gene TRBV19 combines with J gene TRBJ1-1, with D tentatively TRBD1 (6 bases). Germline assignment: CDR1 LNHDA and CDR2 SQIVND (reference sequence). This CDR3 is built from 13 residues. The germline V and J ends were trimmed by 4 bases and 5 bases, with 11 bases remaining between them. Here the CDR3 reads CASSRGGWTEAFF. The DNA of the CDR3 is TGTGCCAGTAGTAGAGGGGGATGGACTGAAGCTTTCTTT.

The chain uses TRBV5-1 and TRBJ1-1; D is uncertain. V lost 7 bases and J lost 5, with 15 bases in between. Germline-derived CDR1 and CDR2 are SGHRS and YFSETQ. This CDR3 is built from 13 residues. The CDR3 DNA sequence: TGCGCCAGCTGGCAGGCCCCGGGGACTGAAGCTTTCTTT. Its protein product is CASWQAPGTEAFF. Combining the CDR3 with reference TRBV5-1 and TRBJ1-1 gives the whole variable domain KAGVTQTPRYLIKTRGQQVTLSCSPISGHRSVSWYQQTPGQGLQFLFEYFSETQRNKGNFPGRFSGRQFSNSRSEMNVSTLELGDSALYLCASWQAPGTEAFFGQGTRLTVV.

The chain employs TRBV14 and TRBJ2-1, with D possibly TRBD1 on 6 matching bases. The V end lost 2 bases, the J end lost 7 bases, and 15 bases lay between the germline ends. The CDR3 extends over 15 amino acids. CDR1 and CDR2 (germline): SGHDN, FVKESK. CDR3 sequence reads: CASSQLGLTGNEQFF. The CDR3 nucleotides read TGTGCCAGCAGCCAATTGGGATTAACAGGGAATGAGCAGTTCTTC.

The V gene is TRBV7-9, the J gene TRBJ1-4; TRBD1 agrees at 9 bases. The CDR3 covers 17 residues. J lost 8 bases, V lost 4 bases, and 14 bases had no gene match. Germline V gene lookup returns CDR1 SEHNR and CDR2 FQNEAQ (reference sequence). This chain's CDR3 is CASSYSRLGQGHEKLFF. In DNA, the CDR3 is TGTGCCAGCAGCTATTCGCGTCTGGGACAGGGACACGAAAAACTGTTTTTT.

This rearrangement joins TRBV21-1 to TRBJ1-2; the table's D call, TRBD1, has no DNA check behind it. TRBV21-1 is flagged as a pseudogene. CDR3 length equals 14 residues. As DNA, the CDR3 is TGTGCCAGCAGCAGAATGACAGCTAACTATGGCTACACCTTC. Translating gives CASSRMTANYGYTF.

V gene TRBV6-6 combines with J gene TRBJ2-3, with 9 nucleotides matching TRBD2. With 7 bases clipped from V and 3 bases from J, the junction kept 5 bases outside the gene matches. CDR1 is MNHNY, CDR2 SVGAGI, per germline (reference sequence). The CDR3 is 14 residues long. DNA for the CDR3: TGTGCCAGCATAGAGCGGGGGGAAACAGATACGCAGTATTTT. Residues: CASIERGETDTQYF.

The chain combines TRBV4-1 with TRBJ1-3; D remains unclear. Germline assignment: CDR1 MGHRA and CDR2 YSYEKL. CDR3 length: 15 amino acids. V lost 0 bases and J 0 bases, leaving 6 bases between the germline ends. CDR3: CASSQERSSGNTIYF. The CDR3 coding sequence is TGCGCCAGCAGCCAAGAGAGAAGCTCTGGAAACACCATATATTTT.

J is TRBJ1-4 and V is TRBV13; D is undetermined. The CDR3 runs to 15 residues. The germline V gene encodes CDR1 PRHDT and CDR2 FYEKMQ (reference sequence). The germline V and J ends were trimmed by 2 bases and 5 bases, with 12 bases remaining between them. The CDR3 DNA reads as TGTGCCAGCAGCTTAAGGCAGGCTATAAATGAAAAACTGTTTTTT. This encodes CASSLRQAINEKLFF.